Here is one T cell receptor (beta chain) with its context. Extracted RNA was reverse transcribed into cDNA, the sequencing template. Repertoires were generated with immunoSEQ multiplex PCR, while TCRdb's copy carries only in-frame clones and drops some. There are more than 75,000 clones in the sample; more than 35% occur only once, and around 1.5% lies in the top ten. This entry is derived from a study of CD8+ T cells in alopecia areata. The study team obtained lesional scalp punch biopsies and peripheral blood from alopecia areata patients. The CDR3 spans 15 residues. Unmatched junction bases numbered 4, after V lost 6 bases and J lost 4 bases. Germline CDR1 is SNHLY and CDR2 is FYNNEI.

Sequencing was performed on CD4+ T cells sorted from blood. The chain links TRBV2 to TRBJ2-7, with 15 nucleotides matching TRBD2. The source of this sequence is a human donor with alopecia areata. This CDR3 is CASRLGTSGRYEQYF. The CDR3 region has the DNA TGTGCCAGCAGATTGGGGACTAGCGGGAGGTACGAGCAGTACTTC. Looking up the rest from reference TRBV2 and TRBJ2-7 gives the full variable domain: EPEVTQTPSHQVTQMGQEVILRCVPISNHLYFYWYRQILGQKVEFLVSFYNNEISEKSEIFDDQFSVERPDGSNFTLKIRSTKLEDSAMYFCASRLGTSGRYEQYFGPGTRLTVT.